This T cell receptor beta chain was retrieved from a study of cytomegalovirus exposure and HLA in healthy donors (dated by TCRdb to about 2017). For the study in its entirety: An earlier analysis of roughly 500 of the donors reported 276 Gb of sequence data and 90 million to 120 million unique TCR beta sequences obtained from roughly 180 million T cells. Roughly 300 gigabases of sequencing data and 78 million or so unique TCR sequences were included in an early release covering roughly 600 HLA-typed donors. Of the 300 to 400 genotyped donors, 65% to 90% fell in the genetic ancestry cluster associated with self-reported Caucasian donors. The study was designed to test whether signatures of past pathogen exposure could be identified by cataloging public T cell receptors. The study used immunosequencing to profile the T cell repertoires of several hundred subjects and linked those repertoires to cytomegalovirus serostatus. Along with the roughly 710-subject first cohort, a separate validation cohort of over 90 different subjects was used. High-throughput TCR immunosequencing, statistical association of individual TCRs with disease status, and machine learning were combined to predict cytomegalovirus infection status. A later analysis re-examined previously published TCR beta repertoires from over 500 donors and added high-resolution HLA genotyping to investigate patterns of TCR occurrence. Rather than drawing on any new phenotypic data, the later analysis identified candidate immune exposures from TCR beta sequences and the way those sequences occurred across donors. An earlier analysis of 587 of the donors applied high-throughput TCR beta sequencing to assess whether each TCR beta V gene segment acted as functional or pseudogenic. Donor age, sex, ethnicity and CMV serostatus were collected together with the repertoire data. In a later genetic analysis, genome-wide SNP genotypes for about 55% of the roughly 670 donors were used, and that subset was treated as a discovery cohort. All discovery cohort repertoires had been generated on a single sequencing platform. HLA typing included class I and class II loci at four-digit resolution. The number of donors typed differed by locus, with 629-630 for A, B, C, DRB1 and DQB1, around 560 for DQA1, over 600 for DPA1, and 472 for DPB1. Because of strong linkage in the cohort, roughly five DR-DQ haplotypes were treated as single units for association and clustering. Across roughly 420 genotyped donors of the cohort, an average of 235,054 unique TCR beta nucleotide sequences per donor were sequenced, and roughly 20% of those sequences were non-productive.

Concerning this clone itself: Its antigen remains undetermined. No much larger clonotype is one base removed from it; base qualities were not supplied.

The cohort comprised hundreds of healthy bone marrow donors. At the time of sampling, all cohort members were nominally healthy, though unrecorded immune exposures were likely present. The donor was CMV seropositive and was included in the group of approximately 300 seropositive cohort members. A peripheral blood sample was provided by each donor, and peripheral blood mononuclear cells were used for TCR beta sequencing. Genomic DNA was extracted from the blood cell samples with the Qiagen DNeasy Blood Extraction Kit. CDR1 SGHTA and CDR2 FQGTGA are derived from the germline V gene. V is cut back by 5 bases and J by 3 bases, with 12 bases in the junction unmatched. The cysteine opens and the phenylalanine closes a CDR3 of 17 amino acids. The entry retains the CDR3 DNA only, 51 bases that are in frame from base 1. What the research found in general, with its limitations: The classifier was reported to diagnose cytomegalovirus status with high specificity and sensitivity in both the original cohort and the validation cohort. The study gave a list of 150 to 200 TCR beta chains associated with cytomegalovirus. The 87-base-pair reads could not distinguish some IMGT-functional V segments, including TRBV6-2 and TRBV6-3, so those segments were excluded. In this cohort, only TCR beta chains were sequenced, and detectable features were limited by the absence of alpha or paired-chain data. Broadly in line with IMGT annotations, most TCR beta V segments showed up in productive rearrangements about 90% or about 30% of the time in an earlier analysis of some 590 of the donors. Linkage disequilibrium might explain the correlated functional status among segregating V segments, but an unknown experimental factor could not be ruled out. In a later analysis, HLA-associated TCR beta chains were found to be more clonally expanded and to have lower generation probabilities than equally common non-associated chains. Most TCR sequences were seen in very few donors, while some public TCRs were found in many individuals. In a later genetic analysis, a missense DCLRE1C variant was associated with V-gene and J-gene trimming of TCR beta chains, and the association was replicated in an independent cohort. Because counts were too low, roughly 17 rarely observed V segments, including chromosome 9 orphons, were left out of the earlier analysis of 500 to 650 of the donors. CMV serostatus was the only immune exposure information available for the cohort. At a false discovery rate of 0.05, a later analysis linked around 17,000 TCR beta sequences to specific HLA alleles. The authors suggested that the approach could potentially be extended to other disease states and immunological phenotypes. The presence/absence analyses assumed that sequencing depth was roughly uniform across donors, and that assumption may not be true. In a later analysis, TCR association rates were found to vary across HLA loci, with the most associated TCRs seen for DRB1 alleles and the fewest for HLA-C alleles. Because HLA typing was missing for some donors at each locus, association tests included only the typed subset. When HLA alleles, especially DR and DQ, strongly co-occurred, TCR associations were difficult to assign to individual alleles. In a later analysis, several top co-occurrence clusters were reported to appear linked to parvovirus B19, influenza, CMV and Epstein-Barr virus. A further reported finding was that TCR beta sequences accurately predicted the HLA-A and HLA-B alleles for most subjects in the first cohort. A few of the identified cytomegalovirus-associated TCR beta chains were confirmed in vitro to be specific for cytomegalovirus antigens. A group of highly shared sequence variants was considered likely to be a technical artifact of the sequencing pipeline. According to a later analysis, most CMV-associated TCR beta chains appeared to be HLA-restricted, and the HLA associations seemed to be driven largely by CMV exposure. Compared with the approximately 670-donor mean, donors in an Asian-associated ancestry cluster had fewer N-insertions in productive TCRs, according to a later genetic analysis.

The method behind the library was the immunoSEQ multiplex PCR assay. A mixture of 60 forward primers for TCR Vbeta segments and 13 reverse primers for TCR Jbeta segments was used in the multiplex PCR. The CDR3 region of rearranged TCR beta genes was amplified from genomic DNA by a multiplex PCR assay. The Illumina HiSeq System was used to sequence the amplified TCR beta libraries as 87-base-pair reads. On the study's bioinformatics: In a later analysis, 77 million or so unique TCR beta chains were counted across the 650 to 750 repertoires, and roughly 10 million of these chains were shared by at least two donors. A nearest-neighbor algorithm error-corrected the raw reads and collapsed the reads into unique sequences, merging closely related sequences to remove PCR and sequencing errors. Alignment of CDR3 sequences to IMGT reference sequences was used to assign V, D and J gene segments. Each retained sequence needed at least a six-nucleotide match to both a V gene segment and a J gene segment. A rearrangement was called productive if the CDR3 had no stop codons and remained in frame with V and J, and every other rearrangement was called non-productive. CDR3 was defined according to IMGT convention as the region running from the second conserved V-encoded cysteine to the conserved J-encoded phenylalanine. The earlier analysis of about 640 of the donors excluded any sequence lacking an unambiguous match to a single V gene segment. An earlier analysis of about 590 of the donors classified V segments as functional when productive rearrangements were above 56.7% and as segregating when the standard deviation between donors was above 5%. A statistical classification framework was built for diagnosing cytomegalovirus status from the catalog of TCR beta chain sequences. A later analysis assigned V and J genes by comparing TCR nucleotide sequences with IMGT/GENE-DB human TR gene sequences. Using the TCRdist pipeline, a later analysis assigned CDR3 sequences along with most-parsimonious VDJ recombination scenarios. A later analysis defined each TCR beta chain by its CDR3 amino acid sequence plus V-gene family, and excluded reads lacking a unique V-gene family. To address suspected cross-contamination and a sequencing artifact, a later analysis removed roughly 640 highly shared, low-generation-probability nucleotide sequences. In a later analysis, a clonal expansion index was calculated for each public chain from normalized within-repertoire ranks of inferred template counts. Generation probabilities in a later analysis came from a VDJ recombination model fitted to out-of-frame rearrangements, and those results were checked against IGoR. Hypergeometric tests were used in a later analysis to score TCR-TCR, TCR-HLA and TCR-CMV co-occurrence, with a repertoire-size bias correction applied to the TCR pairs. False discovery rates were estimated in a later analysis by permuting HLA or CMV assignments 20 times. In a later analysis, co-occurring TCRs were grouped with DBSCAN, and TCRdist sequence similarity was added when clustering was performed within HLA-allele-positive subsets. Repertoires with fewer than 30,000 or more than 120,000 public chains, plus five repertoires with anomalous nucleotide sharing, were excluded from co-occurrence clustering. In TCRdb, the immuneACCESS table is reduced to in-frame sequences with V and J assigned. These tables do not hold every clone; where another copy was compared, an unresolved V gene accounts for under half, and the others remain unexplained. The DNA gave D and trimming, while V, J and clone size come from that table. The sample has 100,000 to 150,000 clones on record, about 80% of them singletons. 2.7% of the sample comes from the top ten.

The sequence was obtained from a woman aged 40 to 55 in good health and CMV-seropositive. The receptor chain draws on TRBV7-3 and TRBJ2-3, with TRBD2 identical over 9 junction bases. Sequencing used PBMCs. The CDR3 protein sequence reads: CASSQSGHSGGTDTQYF. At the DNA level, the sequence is TGTGCCAGCAGCCAATCCGGCCATAGCGGGGGTACAGATACGCAGTATTTT. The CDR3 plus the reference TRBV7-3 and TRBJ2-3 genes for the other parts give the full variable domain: GAGVSQTPSNKVTEKGKYVELRCDPISGHTALYWYRQSLGQGPEFLIYFQGTGAADDSGLPNDRFFAVRPEGSVSTLKIQRTERGDSAVYLCASSQSGHSGGTDTQYFGPGTRLTVL.